Each of the 31 T cell receptor beta chains below was sequenced from the same sample in a study of vaccination and CD4 T cells after COVID-19. TCRdb re-called the PCR reads through MiXCR, storing one row per CDR3 protein. Of some 18,000 distinct CDR3 sequences detected, 60% appear once; the ten largest clones hold roughly 1.1%. The sample in question was CD4+ T cells from blood, obtained after SARS-CoV-2 vaccination. All receptors come from a human donor who had recovered from COVID-19.

The V gene is TRBV5-4, the J gene TRBJ1-6; 9 nucleotides match TRBD1. In germline, CDR1 is SGHNT, CDR2 YYREEE (reference sequence). The CDR3 has 15 amino acids. J gave up 11 bases and V 0 bases, and 6 bases lay outside the gene matches. The CDR3 is CASSLGDRDGAPLHF. For the CDR3, the DNA is TGTGCCAGCAGCTTGGGGGACAGGGACGGGGCACCCCTCCACTTT.

The V and J genes are TRBV29-1 and TRBJ2-3; D is unresolved. The V and J ends lost 0 bases and 3 bases respectively, with 16 bases between them. Germline CDR1 is SQVTM and CDR2 is ANQGSEA. The CDR3 has 16 amino acids. CDR3 DNA sequence: TGCAGCGTTGAAGATCGGGTCAGGTTGACGACAGATACGCAGTATTTT. It is translated as CSVEDRVRLTTDTQYF.

There are a few counts of this clonotype. CDR3 protein: CSASTRWDTIYF. The CDR3 DNA follows: TGCAGTGCTTCCACCCGGTGGGACACCATATATTTT. This rearrangement joins TRBV20-1 to TRBJ1-3; no definite D call. Germline CDR1 is DFQATT and CDR2 is SNEGSKA (reference sequence). Trimming cost V 5 bases and J 8 bases, with 13 bases left between them. The CDR3 has 12 amino acids.

This clonotype has only a few counts. The chain couples TRBV7-8 to TRBJ2-5, with 8 bases identical to TRBD1. The V gene end was trimmed by 5 bases and the J gene end by 4 bases; junction bases not matched to a gene: 12. The CDR3 totals 16 residues. Germline V CDR1 and CDR2: SGHVS, FQNEAQ. The CDR3 DNA sequence: TGTGCCAGCAGCCCATCGGGGCAGGGGGCTCGAGAGACCCAGTACTTC. It codes for CASSPSGQGARETQYF.

This clonotype is a singleton in its sample. The chain carries TRBV20-1 and TRBJ2-1; 7 bases map to TRBD2. With V trimmed by 0 bases and J by 0 bases, 14 bases remained unmatched. Germline CDR1 reads DFQATT; CDR2 reads SNEGSKA (reference sequence). The CDR3 sequence is 19 residues long. CDR3: CSARDLLARRDSSYNEQFF. In DNA, the CDR3 is TGCAGTGCTAGAGATCTACTAGCGCGGCGGGATAGCTCCTACAATGAGCAGTTCTTC.

A few counts support this clonotype. The V call is TRBV15, the J call TRBJ1-1; no definite D call. The ends were cut back, 0 bases at V and 10 bases at J, with 9 bases in the middle. This CDR3 is built from 12 residues. Germline CDR1 LNHNV, CDR2 YYDKDF (reference sequence). DNA of the CDR3: TGTGCCACCAGCAGAGATAACGGGGTAGCTTTCTTT. It is translated as CATSRDNGVAFF.

The gene calls are TRBV27 and TRBJ2-7; no clear D. The CDR3 loop spans 16 amino acids. Germline CDR1 MNHEY, CDR2 SMNVEV (reference sequence). Trimming shortened V by 6 bases and J by 0 bases, and 18 bases separated the two germline ends. The CDR3 is CASRDHPGPSSYEQYF. CDR3 DNA: TGTGCCAGCAGGGATCATCCGGGCCCAAGCTCCTACGAGCAGTACTTC.

The CDR3: CASSRGTGGNQPQHF. In DNA, the CDR3 is TGTGCCAGCAGTCGTGGGACAGGGGGCAATCAGCCCCAGCATTTT. The chain links TRBV6-1 to TRBJ1-5; the match to TRBD1 covers 10 bases. The germline CDR1 and CDR2 sequences are MNHNS and SASEGT. J was trimmed by 2 bases and V by 5 bases; bases with no gene match: 3. The CDR3 is made up of 15 amino acids.

The sample holds a few counts of this clonotype. The chain combines TRBV27 with TRBJ2-3, with TRBD1 as a possible D gene (6 bases). The CDR3 runs 15 residues. Trimming pared 4 bases from V and 2 bases from J, leaving 13 bases between. Germline V gives CDR1 MNHEY, CDR2 SMNVEV (reference sequence). The CDR3 here is CASSSPRGYTDTQYF. The CDR3, as DNA: TGTGCCAGCAGTTCCCCCAGGGGATACACAGATACGCAGTATTTT.

The rearrangement joins TRBV3-1 to TRBJ2-5; D unclear. V shed 1 base and J shed 6 bases, with 6 bases lying between them. CDR1 is LGHDT and CDR2 is YNNKEL in the germline V gene (reference sequence). This CDR3 contains 12 residues. The CDR3: CASSQVWKTQYF. The DNA for the CDR3 is TGTGCCAGCAGCCAAGTTTGGAAGACCCAGTACTTC.

V is TRBV2 and J is TRBJ2-7; D is perhaps TRBD1 (5 bases). V was pared by 6 bases and J by 1 base, with 10 bases between. Germline V gives CDR1 SNHLY, CDR2 FYNNEI. The CDR3 contains 13 residues. For the CDR3, the DNA is TGTGCCAGCAGGAGTACAGGTTCCTACGAGCAGTACTTC. This gives the protein CASRSTGSYEQYF.

The rearrangement joins TRBV6-5 to TRBJ2-2; 8 nucleotides align to TRBD1. The CDR3 loop spans 14 amino acids. V gave up 4 bases and J gave up 5 bases; unmatched junction bases: 3. Germline V gene lookup returns CDR1 MNHEY and CDR2 SVGAGI. The CDR3 protein is CASSLTGVTGELFF. The CDR3 nucleotides are TGTGCCAGCAGTTTGACAGGGGTTACCGGGGAGCTGTTTTTT.

This chain uses TRBV25-1 with TRBJ1-1, with 10 bases matching TRBD1. J lost 3 bases, V lost 4 bases, and 11 bases had no gene match. The CDR3 length is 17 residues. Germline CDR1 MGHDK, CDR2 SYGVNS. The CDR3 nucleotides read TGTGCCAGCAGTGTTGGGCCCCGACAGGGGGCGGACACTGAAGCTTTCTTT. Its protein product is CASSVGPRQGADTEAFF.

This clonotype has just a few counts. The chain links TRBV7-9 to TRBJ2-5; 14 bases match TRBD2. V was clipped by 4 bases and J by 6 bases; unmatched bases: 7. Germline assignment: CDR1 SEHNR and CDR2 FQNEAQ (reference sequence). This CDR3 comprises 16 residues. CDR3 in DNA: TGTGCCAGCAGCTCACCCGGGACTAGCGGGAGACAGACCCAGTACTTC. It specifies CASSSPGTSGRQTQYF.

The chain couples TRBV4-1 to TRBJ2-3; the match to TRBD2 covers 7 bases. Trimming removed 3 bases from V and 6 bases from J; junction bases left unmatched: 6. The germline CDR1 and CDR2 sequences are MGHRA and YSYEKL. The CDR3 is made up of 14 amino acids. The CDR3: CASSHSAGSDTQYF. The CDR3 region has the DNA TGCGCCAGCAGCCATTCAGCGGGATCTGATACGCAGTATTTT.

The chain combines TRBV7-8 with TRBJ2-3; D is perhaps TRBD2 (6 bases). Germline lookup yields CDR1 SGHVS and CDR2 FQNEAQ. This CDR3 spans 17 amino acids. V was trimmed by 4 bases and J by 1 base, leaving 18 bases between them. Here the CDR3 DNA reads TGTGCCAGCAGCTCTCAACTAAGTTTAGCGGGCACAGATACGCAGTATTTT. It encodes CASSSQLSLAGTDTQYF.

This chain links TRBV28 with TRBJ2-4; D is unresolved. This CDR3 has 16 residues. Trimming took 0 bases from V and 3 from J, leaving 12 bases between them. In germline, CDR1 is MDHEN, CDR2 SYDVKM. CDR3 coding DNA: TGTGCCAGCAGTTTATGGAACTCAGCACACAAAAACATTCAGTACTTC. Translated, it gives CASSLWNSAHKNIQYF.

V is TRBV19 and J is TRBJ1-2; unclear D gene. CDR1 is LNHDA and CDR2 is SQIVND in the germline V gene (reference sequence). This CDR3 spans 14 amino acids. V dropped 4 bases and J dropped 9 bases, with 18 bases sitting between them. The CDR3: CASSNEPRQVSYTF. The CDR3 DNA reads as TGTGCCAGTAGTAACGAACCCCGTCAGGTCAGCTACACCTTC.

The V call is TRBV20-1, the J call TRBJ2-5, with TRBD2 matching 10 bases. After removal of 5 bases from V and 4 bases from J, the junction contained 4 bases not matched to a gene. The CDR3 length is 13 residues. Germline assignment: CDR1 DFQATT and CDR2 SNEGSKA (reference sequence). The CDR3 loop reads CSALAGAGETQYF. CDR3 nucleotide sequence: TGCAGTGCTCTAGCGGGAGCGGGAGAGACCCAGTACTTC.

The gene calls are TRBV6-2 or TRBV6-3 and TRBJ2-7, with 12 bases identical to TRBD2. Germline CDR1 MNHEY, CDR2 SVGEGT. This CDR3 has 15 amino acids. Germline trimming cut 5 bases from V and 4 bases from J; bases unmatched to any gene: 6. The CDR3 DNA reads as TGTGCCAGCAGTCCAGAGACTAGCGGGAGTTACGAGCAGTACTTC. This codes for CASSPETSGSYEQYF.

The rearrangement uses TRBV28 and TRBJ2-7, with D possibly being TRBD1 (6 bases). V was pared by 4 bases and J by 3 bases, with 16 bases between. The CDR3 is 15 amino acids. CDR1 is MDHEN, CDR2 SYDVKM, per germline. The CDR3 DNA follows: TGTGCCAGCAGTTCATATACAGGGAATGGCTACGAGCAGTACTTC. Translating it yields CASSSYTGNGYEQYF.

There are a few counts of this clonotype. This sequence joins TRBV20-1 and TRBJ2-5; D gene unclear. The CDR3 totals 13 residues. Trimming cost V 5 bases and J 5 bases, with 15 bases left between them. Germline CDR1 reads DFQATT; CDR2 reads SNEGSKA (reference sequence). CDR3 sequence reads: CSAVDEVLETQYF. The CDR3 coding sequence is TGCAGTGCTGTCGACGAGGTGCTCGAGACCCAGTACTTC.

The chain uses TRBV19 and TRBJ1-4, with a possible D match to TRBD1 (6 bases). The CDR3 has 14 residues. V was shortened by 6 bases and J by 3 bases, with 11 bases between the two germline ends. Germline-derived CDR1 and CDR2 are LNHDA and SQIVND (reference sequence). This CDR3 is CASRIQGANEKLFF. CDR3 bases: TGTGCCAGTAGAATACAGGGTGCTAATGAAAAACTGTTTTTT.

This rearrangement joins TRBV6-1 to TRBJ1-3; 7 nucleotides align to TRBD1. Germline V lookup: CDR1 MNHNS, CDR2 SASEGT. J lost 0 bases, V lost 7 bases, and 9 bases had no gene match. The length of the CDR3 is 16 residues. This chain's CDR3 is CASNKQGLRSGNTIYF. CDR3 sequence (DNA): TGTGCCAGCAACAAACAGGGGCTCCGCTCTGGAAACACCATATATTTT.

In this sample, this clonotype turned up a few times. The CDR3: CSAPPLVGGSNQPQHF. The DNA of the CDR3 is TGCAGTGCCCCTCCTCTCGTGGGGGGTAGCAATCAGCCCCAGCATTTT. This chain joins TRBV20-1 and TRBJ1-5; a weak D match, TRBD1 (5 bases). CDR1 and CDR2 from the germline V gene are DFQATT and SNEGSKA (reference sequence). Trimming cost V 6 bases and J 0 bases, with 18 bases left between them. The CDR3 sequence is 16 residues long.

The J gene is TRBJ1-5, the V gene TRBV6-2 or TRBV6-3, with a tentative D call TRBD1 (5 bases). Trimming pared 7 bases from V and 3 bases from J, leaving 13 bases between. The CDR3 covers 14 residues. The germline gives CDR1 MNHEY, CDR2 SVGEGT. CDR3 in amino acids: CASKAGTLNQPQHF. The CDR3 DNA is TGTGCCAGCAAGGCAGGGACGCTCAATCAGCCCCAGCATTTT.

The chain links TRBV6-1 to TRBJ2-3; tentatively, D is TRBD1 or TRBD2 (5 bases each). The CDR3 totals 15 residues. Per germline, CDR1 MNHNS and CDR2 SASEGT. Trimming took off 4 bases at V and 2 bases at J, with 13 bases between the two ends. CDR3 residues: CASSAYGGSTDTQYF. CDR3 nucleotide sequence: TGTGCCAGCAGTGCTTATGGGGGTTCCACAGATACGCAGTATTTT.

The chain has TRBV4-2 and TRBJ2-5; D remains unclear. The V end was cut by 6 bases, the J end by 4 bases, with 9 bases between. The CDR3 extends over 12 amino acids. The germline CDR1 and CDR2 sequences are LGHNA and YNFKEQ. CDR3 in DNA: TGTGCCAGCAGTAGGGCGAGAGAGACCCAGTACTTC. This translates into CASSRARETQYF.

This chain uses TRBV4-2 with TRBJ2-3; 12 nucleotides match TRBD1. V was pared by 5 bases and J by 4 bases, with 7 bases of the junction left unmatched. Germline CDR1 LGHNA, CDR2 YNFKEQ. The CDR3 contains 16 residues. This CDR3 is CASSASGQGAPDTQYF. The CDR3 DNA is TGTGCCAGCAGCGCCTCGGGACAGGGGGCCCCAGATACGCAGTATTTT.

This clonotype was seen only a few times. The chain links TRBV4-1 to TRBJ2-2, with TRBD2 matching 8 bases. Trimming removed 4 bases from V and 5 bases from J; junction bases left unmatched: 18. CDR3 length equals 19 residues. Per the germline V gene, CDR1 is MGHRA and CDR2 is YSYEKL. CDR3 protein: CASSLDIFPAGVVTGELFF. The CDR3 coding sequence is TGCGCCAGCAGCCTGGATATTTTCCCAGCGGGAGTGGTTACCGGGGAGCTGTTTTTT.

In regard to this clonotype: A junction boundary mismatches the germline segment, possibly from a read error. This rearrangement joins TRBV19 to TRBJ1-1; unclear D gene. The CDR3 extends over 15 amino acids. Germline-derived CDR1 and CDR2 are LNHDA and SQIVND (reference sequence). CDR3 nucleotides: TGTGCCAGTAGTGCACAAGGGCGGATGAACACTGAAGCTTCCTTT. Translation: CASSAQGRMNTEASF.